A single sample is the source of the 16 T cell receptor beta chains below, sequenced in a study of Ad26.COV2.S vaccination and SARS-CoV-2 variants. Sample treatment: some 19 received Ad26.COV2.S at low or high dose, single or two shots; about 5 received placebo; per-sample allocation not given. Material that was analyzed had been drawn on day 63 after the first vaccine or placebo injection. Sequencing used immunoSEQ multiplex PCR; TCRdb keeps in-frame clones, though not all of them. The sample includes about 470,000 clones, around 91% of them seen just once. This material consisted of peripheral blood, taken in a trial of Ad26.COV2.S vaccine versus placebo. The origin of the receptors is a person aged 18-60 years who received the Ad26.COV2.S COVID-19 vaccine or a placebo.

J is TRBJ2-3 and V is TRBV7-3; 9 bases agree with TRBD1. V was clipped by 5 bases and J by 1 base; unmatched bases: 7. The CDR3 length is 16 residues. The V gene's germline CDR1 is SGHTA and CDR2 FQGTGA. The CDR3 region is CASSPYRTGGTDTQYF. The CDR3 coding sequence is TGTGCCAGCAGCCCATACCGGACAGGGGGCACAGATACGCAGTATTTT. Drawing the rest from reference TRBV7-3 and TRBJ2-3, the complete variable domain is GAGVSQTPSNKVTEKGKYVELRCDPISGHTALYWYRQSLGQGPEFLIYFQGTGAADDSGLPNDRFFAVRPEGSVSTLKIQRTERGDSAVYLCASSPYRTGGTDTQYFGPGTRLTVL.

V and J are TRBV15 and TRBJ1-5; no firm D call. The CDR3 length is 14 residues. The germline V gene encodes CDR1 LNHNV and CDR2 YYDKDF (reference sequence). The V end lost 5 bases, the J end lost 0 bases, and 8 bases lay between the germline ends. CDR3 DNA: TGTGCCACCAGCGCCCAAAATAGCAATCAGCCCCAGCATTTT. Translated: CATSAQNSNQPQHF.

The rearrangement joins TRBV7-9 to TRBJ1-5; unclear D gene. The CDR3 length is 16 residues. The V gene's germline CDR1 is SEHNR and CDR2 FQNEAQ (reference sequence). Trimming took off 5 bases at V and 2 bases at J, with 16 bases between the two ends. The CDR3 protein is CASSPSVTAGNQPQHF. The CDR3 bases are TGTGCCAGCAGCCCCAGCGTGACGGCTGGCAATCAGCCCCAGCATTTT.

The chain uses TRBV28 and TRBJ2-4; a possible D gene is TRBD2 (5 bases). Germline CDR1 reads MDHEN; CDR2 reads SYDVKM. This CDR3 comprises 15 residues. V was shortened by 6 bases and J by 1 base, with 13 bases between the two germline ends. In DNA form, the CDR3 reads TGTGCCAGCAGCAAACCCCGGGATGCCAAAAACATTCAGTACTTC. This sequence encodes CASSKPRDAKNIQYF.

The rearrangement uses TRBV6-5 and TRBJ2-7; 10 bases align to TRBD1. With V trimmed by 8 bases and J by 4 bases, 11 bases remained unmatched. Germline V gene lookup returns CDR1 MNHEY and CDR2 SVGAGI. This CDR3 is built from 15 residues. The CDR3 region is CASLVGTGDGYEQYF. The CDR3 DNA reads TGTGCCAGCCTCGTCGGGACAGGGGATGGGTACGAGCAGTACTTC.

This rearrangement joins TRBV3-1 (or the pseudogene TRBV3-2) to TRBJ1-1, with TRBD1 matching over 12 bases. Germline assignment: CDR1 LGHDT and CDR2 YNNKEL (reference sequence). V was pared by 1 base and J by 6 bases, with 6 bases of the junction left unmatched. This CDR3 is built from 16 residues. CDR3 in amino acids: CASSQGDRGRVAEAFF. CDR3 DNA sequence: TGTGCCAGCAGCCAAGGGGACAGGGGGCGCGTCGCTGAAGCTTTCTTT.

In its sample, this clone was seen once. V gene TRBV19 combines with J gene TRBJ2-2; TRBD1 agrees at 8 bases. In germline, CDR1 is LNHDA, CDR2 SQIVND (reference sequence). This CDR3 contains 15 residues. Trimming removed 6 bases from V and 4 bases from J; junction bases left unmatched: 7. The CDR3 DNA is TGTGCCAGTAGGCCGGGACAGGCGACCACCGGGGAGCTGTTTTTT. It yields the protein CASRPGQATTGELFF.

The chain uses TRBV19 and TRBJ2-2; 12 nucleotides line up with TRBD2. Germline V gives CDR1 LNHDA, CDR2 SQIVND (reference sequence). CDR3 length: 16 amino acids. The ends lost 4 bases at V and 6 bases at J; junction bases unmatched: 6. The CDR3 bases are TGTGCCAGTAGTAAGCTAGCGGGAGGGATCGCCGGGGAGCTGTTTTTT. It codes for CASSKLAGGIAGELFF.

The V call is TRBV4-1, the J call TRBJ2-5, with D perhaps TRBD2 (5 bases). This CDR3 has 13 residues. The V end lost 5 bases, the J end lost 5 bases, and 12 bases lay between the germline ends. Germline V lookup: CDR1 MGHRA, CDR2 YSYEKL. DNA for the CDR3: TGCGCCAGCAGCTATCTAGCTTCGGAGACCCAGTACTTC. Protein product: CASSYLASETQYF.

J is TRBJ2-4 and V is TRBV3-1 (or the pseudogene TRBV3-2); tentatively, D is TRBD2 (5 bases). The germline gives CDR1 LGHDT, CDR2 YNNKEL (reference sequence). This CDR3 comprises 17 residues. Trimming shortened V by 2 bases and J by 3 bases, and 17 bases separated the two germline ends. CDR3 in amino acids: CASSQPHIEGSKNIQYF. CDR3 coding DNA: TGTGCCAGCAGCCAACCCCATATTGAGGGCAGCAAAAACATTCAGTACTTC.

The chain employs TRBV19 and TRBJ2-4; D not certain. V was shortened by 10 bases and J by 0 bases, with 25 bases between the two germline ends. The germline gives CDR1 LNHDA, CDR2 SQIVND (reference sequence). The CDR3 length is 18 residues. As DNA, the CDR3 is TGTGCCACCAAGGACGGACGAGACCCATTGATAGCCAAAAACATTCAGTACTTC. Protein: CATKDGRDPLIAKNIQYF.

This chain uses TRBV2 with TRBJ1-3; D gene uncertain. Germline CDR1 and CDR2: SNHLY and FYNNEI. The CDR3 is 13 residues long. V was pared by 1 base and J by 9 bases, with 10 bases between. The CDR3 spells CASSEERRSTIYF. The DNA of the CDR3 is TGTGCCAGCAGTGAAGAGCGGCGGAGCACCATATATTTT. Full variable domain (missing parts from reference TRBV2 and TRBJ1-3): EPEVTQTPSHQVTQMGQEVILRCVPISNHLYFYWYRQILGQKVEFLVSFYNNEISEKSEIFDDQFSVERPDGSNFTLKIRSTKLEDSAMYFCASSEERRSTIYFGEGSWLTVV.

This clone was counted once. V gene TRBV27 combines with J gene TRBJ2-5; 8 nucleotides agree with TRBD2. V was pared by 1 base and J by 4 bases, with 5 bases of the junction left unmatched. The CDR3 loop spans 15 amino acids. The germline CDR1 and CDR2 sequences are MNHEY and SMNVEV (reference sequence). CDR3: CASSLYPGGTETQYF. For the CDR3, the DNA is TGTGCCAGCAGTTTATACCCGGGGGGGACAGAGACCCAGTACTTC.

The V gene is TRBV2, the J gene TRBJ1-6; a possible D gene is TRBD1 (6 bases). Trimming cost V 4 bases and J 6 bases, with 16 bases left between them. Germline V gene lookup returns CDR1 SNHLY and CDR2 FYNNEI. The CDR3 length is 16 residues. CDR3 region: CASSAYRETANSPLHF. CDR3 bases: TGTGCCAGCAGTGCCTACAGGGAAACCGCTAATTCACCCCTCCACTTT.

V and J are TRBV10-3 and TRBJ2-6; perhaps TRBD1 as D (5 bases). Germline-derived CDR1 and CDR2 are ENHRY and SYGVKD. The CDR3 spans 16 residues. The germline V and J ends were trimmed by 7 bases and 4 bases, with 17 bases remaining between them. The DNA for the CDR3 is TGTGCCATCATGGCGAATCAGGGTCCCGGGGCCAACGTCCTGACTTTC. Its translation: CAIMANQGPGANVLTF.

The chain couples TRBV5-1 to TRBJ2-1, with 10 bases that match TRBD2. CDR1 SGHRS and CDR2 YFSETQ come from the germline V gene. This CDR3 contains 15 residues. V gave up 4 bases and J gave up 8 bases; unmatched junction bases: 9. The CDR3 nucleotides are TGCGCCAGCAGCCACCCTAGCGGGAGAGGCGATGAGCAGTTCTTC. This encodes CASSHPSGRGDEQFF. Based on the CDR3 plus reference TRBV5-1 and TRBJ2-1, the full variable domain is KAGVTQTPRYLIKTRGQQVTLSCSPISGHRSVSWYQQTPGQGLQFLFEYFSETQRNKGNFPGRFSGRQFSNSRSEMNVSTLELGDSALYLCASSHPSGRGDEQFFGPGTRLTVL.